This T cell receptor beta chain was sequenced in a study of response to subunit inactivated influenza vaccine. Concerning this clonotype: What it binds is unknown.

Study-wide findings and caveats: The authors suggested that every seasonal influenza vaccination recruits few new T cells.

The CDR3 sequence is 13 residues long. The V end was cut by 7 bases, the J end by 6 bases, with 13 bases between. TCRdb processed the RT-PCR reads anew with MiXCR; each CDR3 protein has one entry. The profile shows more than 550,000 distinct CDR3 sequences, 11% of them singletons. These data also formed part of another study, on T cells expressing NK-cell markers. That source notes: Synthesis of TCR beta cDNA relied on 5'RACE template switching carrying UMIs.

The chain combines TRBV12-3 or TRBV12-4 with TRBJ2-1, with unresolved D. Source: PBMCs from blood, taken on the day of vaccination. The TCR was taken from a man in his fifties who received an inactivated influenza vaccine. The DNA of the CDR3 is TGTGCCAGCACCAGTGGTGGCGGCAATGAGCAGTTCTTC. It specifies CASTSGGGNEQFF.